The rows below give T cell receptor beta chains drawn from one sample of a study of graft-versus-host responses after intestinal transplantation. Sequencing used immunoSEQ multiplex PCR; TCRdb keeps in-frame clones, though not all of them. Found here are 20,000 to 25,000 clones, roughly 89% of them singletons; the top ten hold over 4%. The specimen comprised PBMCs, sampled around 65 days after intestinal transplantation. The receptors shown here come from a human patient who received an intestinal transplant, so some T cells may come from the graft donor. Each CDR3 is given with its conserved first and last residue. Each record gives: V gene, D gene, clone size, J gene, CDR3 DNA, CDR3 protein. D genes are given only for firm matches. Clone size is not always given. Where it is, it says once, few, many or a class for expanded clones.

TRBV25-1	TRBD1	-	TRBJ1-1	TGTGCCAGCAGTGAATCCCGGACAGGGGGCACTCGTCTCACTGAAGCTTTCTTT	CASSESRTGGTRLTEAFF
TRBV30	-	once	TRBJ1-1	TGTGCCTGGAGTGAAAGGGTTTTACCTAACACTGAAGCTTTCTTT	CAWSERVLPNTEAFF
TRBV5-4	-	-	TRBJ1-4	TGCGCCAGCAGCCAAGATCTGGGGTTCACTAATGAAAAACTGTTTTTT	CASSQDLGFTNEKLFF
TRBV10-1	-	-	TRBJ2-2	TGCGCCAGCAGTGGGGGTGACGGCACCGGGGAGCTGTTTTTT	CASSGGDGTGELFF
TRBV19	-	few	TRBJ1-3	TGTGCCAGTAGTATGATAGCAGGGGGAAACACCATATATTTT	CASSMIAGGNTIYF
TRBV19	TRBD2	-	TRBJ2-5	TGTGCCAGTAGTAGCAGCGGGGGGCCCTTCGAGACCCAGTACTTC	CASSSSGGPFETQYF
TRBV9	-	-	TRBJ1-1	TGTGCCAGCAGCAAAGGGACGGCGAACACTGAAGCTTTCTTT	CASSKGTANTEAFF
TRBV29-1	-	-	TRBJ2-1	TGCAGCGTTGAACTGCGGGGCGCGTACAATGAGCAGTTCTTC	CSVELRGAYNEQFF
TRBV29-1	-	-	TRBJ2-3	TGCAGCGTCCACGGGACAAAATCTAGCACAGATACGCAGTATTTT	CSVHGTKSSTDTQYF
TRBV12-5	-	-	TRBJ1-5	TGTGCTAGTCGCCTCTATGGACTCGATGTCAATCAGCCCCAGCATTTT	CASRLYGLDVNQPQHF
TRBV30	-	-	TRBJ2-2	TGTGCCTGGAGTGTAAGGGTGGGGGCCGAAAACACCGGGGAGCTGTTTTTT	CAWSVRVGAENTGELFF
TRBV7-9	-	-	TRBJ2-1	TGTGCCAGCACCCCCCCGGGGGACCACTCCTACAATGAGCAGTTCTTC	CASTPPGDHSYNEQFF
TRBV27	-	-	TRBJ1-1	TGTGCCAGCAGTCCGTATTCGGGGGTGGTGAACACTGAAGCTTTCTTT	CASSPYSGVVNTEAFF
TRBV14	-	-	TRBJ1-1	TGTGCCAGCAGCCCGGGACACATGAACACTGAAGCTTTCTTT	CASSPGHMNTEAFF
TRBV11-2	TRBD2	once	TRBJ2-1	TGTGCCAGCAGCTCCACTAGCGGGGGGGGCTACAATGAGCAGTTCTTC	CASSSTSGGGYNEQFF
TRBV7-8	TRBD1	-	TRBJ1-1	TGTGCCAGCAGCTTACTGGACAGGGGGCTTCCGAACACTGAAGCTTTCTTT	CASSLLDRGLPNTEAFF
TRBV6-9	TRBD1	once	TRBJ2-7	TGTGCCAGCAGTGGACAGGGCACCGAGCAGTACTTC	CASSGQGTEQYF
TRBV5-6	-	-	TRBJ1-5	TGTGCCAGCAGCTTGGGGGGGAGCAATCAGCCCCAGCATTTT	CASSLGGSNQPQHF
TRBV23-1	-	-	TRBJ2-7	TGCGCCAGCAGTCAATCTAGGGGCTACGAGCAGTACTTC	CASSQSRGYEQYF
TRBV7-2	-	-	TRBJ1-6	TGTGCCAGCGCGAGGCAGGGGAATCATTCACCCCTCCACTTT	CASARQGNHSPLHF
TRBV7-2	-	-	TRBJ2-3	TGTGCCAGCAGCTCGGTCGGGGGCCCAGATACGCAGTATTTT	CASSSVGGPDTQYF
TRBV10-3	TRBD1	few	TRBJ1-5	TGTGCCATCAGTGAGTTCGACAGGGGAGGTCAGCCCCAGCATTTT	CAISEFDRGGQPQHF
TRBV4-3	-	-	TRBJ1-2	TGCGCCAGCAGCCAAGACAGGGGTGGCGTACCAAACTATGGCTACACCTTC	CASSQDRGGVPNYGYTF
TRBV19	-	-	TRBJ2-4	TGTGCCAGTAGTATAGCCCTAAGGGGGAAAGACATTCAGTACTTC	CASSIALRGKDIQYF
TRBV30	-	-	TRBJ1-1	TGTGCCTGGAGCCTTCAGGGGAACACTGAAGCTTTCTTT	CAWSLQGNTEAFF
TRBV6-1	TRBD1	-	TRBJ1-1	TGTGCCAGCAGTGCGGGACAGGTGAACACTGAAGCTTTCTTT	CASSAGQVNTEAFF
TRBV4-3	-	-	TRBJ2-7	TGCGCCAGCAGCCAAGACTACAGGGACCTCTACGAGCAGTACTTC	CASSQDYRDLYEQYF
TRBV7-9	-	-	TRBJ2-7	TGTGCCAGCAGCCCAAGGGGGGGGACCGAACTTCACGAGCAGTACTTC	CASSPRGGTELHEQYF
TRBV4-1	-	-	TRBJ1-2	TGCGCCAGCAGCCACGCTTTTTCACGCCGGGGCTACACCTTC	CASSHAFSRRGYTF
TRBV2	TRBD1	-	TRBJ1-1	TGTGCCAGCAGAGGACAGGGGACTGAAGCTTTCTTT	CASRGQGTEAFF
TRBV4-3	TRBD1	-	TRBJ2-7	TGCGCCAGCAGCCAAGGGACAGGCTACGAGCAGTACTTC	CASSQGTGYEQYF
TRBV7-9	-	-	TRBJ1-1	TGTGCCAGCAGCTTAGAGCTTAGTGGGGGTAAGATGCCTGAAGCTTTCTTT	CASSLELSGGKMPEAFF
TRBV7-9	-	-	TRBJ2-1	TGTGCCAGCAGCTTAGCGACAGTTAATGAGCAGTTCTTC	CASSLATVNEQFF
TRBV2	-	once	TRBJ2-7	TGTGCCAGCAAAGGCAGGAACTACGAGCAGTACTTC	CASKGRNYEQYF
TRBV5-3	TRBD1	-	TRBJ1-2	TGTGCCAGAAGCTTGGGGGACAGCTATGGCTACACCTTC	CARSLGDSYGYTF
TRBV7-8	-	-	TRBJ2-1	TGTGCCAGCAGCTTAGGATCGGCGGGGTTCTCCTACAATGAGCAGTTCTTC	CASSLGSAGFSYNEQFF
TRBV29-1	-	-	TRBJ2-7	TGCAGCGTTGTCGAGGGGGAGCAGTACTTC	CSVVEGEQYF
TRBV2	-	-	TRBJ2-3	TGTGCCGCCGGGCCGGGAAGCACAGATACGCAGTATTTT	CAAGPGSTDTQYF
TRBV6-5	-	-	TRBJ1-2	TGTGCCAGCAGTTACTCGGGGGGAGGCTATGGCTACACCTTC	CASSYSGGGYGYTF
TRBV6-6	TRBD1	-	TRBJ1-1	TGTGCCAGCAGCCCCAAGGGGGCTCATACTGAAGCTTTCTTT	CASSPKGAHTEAFF
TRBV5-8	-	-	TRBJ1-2	TGTGCCAGCAGCTTGGCTGTGACAGTTCCCTATGGCTACACCTTC	CASSLAVTVPYGYTF
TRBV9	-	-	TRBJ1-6	TGTGCCAGCAGCGTCGGGGGAACGAATTCACCCCTCCACTTT	CASSVGGTNSPLHF
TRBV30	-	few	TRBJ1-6	TGTGCCTGGACAACCCCGGGGTCACCCCTCCACTTT	CAWTTPGSPLHF
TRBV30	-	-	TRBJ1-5	TGTGCCTGGAGTATTGGGGATAGCAATCAGCCCCAGCATTTT	CAWSIGDSNQPQHF
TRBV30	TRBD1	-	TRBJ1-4	TGTGCCTGGGGGACAGGGGAGGAGGGTGAAAAACTGTTTTTT	CAWGTGEEGEKLFF
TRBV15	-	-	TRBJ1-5	TGTGCCACCAGCAGAGAGGTGATTCAGCCCCAGCATTTT	CATSREVIQPQHF
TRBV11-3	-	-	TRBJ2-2	TGTGCCAGCAGCTTAGATAATCCCCGGACCGGGGAGCTGTTTTTT	CASSLDNPRTGELFF
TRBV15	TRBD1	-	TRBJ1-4	TGTGCCACCATGCAGGGGGCGAATAATGAAAAACTGTTTTTT	CATMQGANNEKLFF
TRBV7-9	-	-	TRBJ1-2	TGTGCCAGCAGCTTAGAGGAGGCAGTGGGCTACACCTTC	CASSLEEAVGYTF
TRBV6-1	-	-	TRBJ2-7	TGTGCCAGCAGTGAATCTTCGGGGTCGGCTTACGAGCAGTACTTC	CASSESSGSAYEQYF
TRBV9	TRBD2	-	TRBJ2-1	TGTGCCAGCAGCGTGAGGGGAGGGCGGAATGAGCAGTTCTTC	CASSVRGGRNEQFF
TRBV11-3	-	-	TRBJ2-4	TGTGCCAGCAGCTTATCCTTCGAACCTCAGTACTTC	CASSLSFEPQYF
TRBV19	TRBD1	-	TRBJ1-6	TGTGCCAGTAGTATGACAGGGGGCAGGGATTCACCCCTCCACTTT	CASSMTGGRDSPLHF
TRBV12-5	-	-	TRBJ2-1	TGTGCTAGTGGTCTCAAATCCCTAGGGGTGAGCTCCTACAATGAGCAGTTCTTC	CASGLKSLGVSSYNEQFF
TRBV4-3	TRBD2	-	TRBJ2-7	TGCGCCAGCAGCCAAAGAGCGGGGGTCCAACTCTACGAGCAGTACTTC	CASSQRAGVQLYEQYF
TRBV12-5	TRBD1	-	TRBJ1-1	TGTGCTAGTGGTTTTGACAGGGTGAACACTGAAGCTTTCTTT	CASGFDRVNTEAFF
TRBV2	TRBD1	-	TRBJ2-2	TGTGCCGGGCGAACAGGGGTCTTCAGGGACACCGGGGAGCTGTTTTTT	CAGRTGVFRDTGELFF
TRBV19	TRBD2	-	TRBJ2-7	TGTGCCAGTAGTATAGGCCCGGGGGGACCTTACGAGCAGTACTTC	CASSIGPGGPYEQYF
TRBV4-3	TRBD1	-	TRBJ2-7	TGCGCCAGCAGCCAAAGGACAGGGGGCCCCTACGAGCAGTACTTC	CASSQRTGGPYEQYF
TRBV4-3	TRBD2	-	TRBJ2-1	TGCGCCAGCAGCCAAGGCGGCCGGGGACTAGCGGGGGCCACGGAGCAGTTCTTC	CASSQGGRGLAGATEQFF